This TCR beta chain was profiled in a study of blood T cell repertoires in COVID-19. Study-wide background: Sites in the United States, Italy and Spain provided acute and convalescent COVID-19 samples. Sources were T cells, B-cell-depleted T cells, or PBMCs; the material itself was cDNA or gDNA.

The CDR3 covers 17 residues. V dropped 0 bases and J dropped 2 bases, with 17 bases sitting between them. Germline CDR1 GTSNPN, CDR2 SVGIG (reference sequence). In the source study's methods: Scientists estimated how many nucleated cells there were by amplifying reference gene primers. Repertoires were generated with immunoSEQ multiplex PCR, while TCRdb's copy carries only in-frame clones and drops some. From that table come the V and J calls and clone size; the DNA was used to work out D and trimming. This sample has about 240,000 clones; more than 70% occur once, and the top ten carry 0.75% to 1%. This chain connects TRBV30 to TRBJ2-1, with a weak D call TRBD2 (6 bases). The sequenced sample was peripheral blood. This TCR was sampled from a middle-aged woman who had recovered from COVID-19. In DNA form, the CDR3 reads TGTGCCTGGAGTGTGGTTGGGCGGGACGTAACCTACAATGAGCAGTTCTTC. Its translation: CAWSVVGRDVTYNEQFF.